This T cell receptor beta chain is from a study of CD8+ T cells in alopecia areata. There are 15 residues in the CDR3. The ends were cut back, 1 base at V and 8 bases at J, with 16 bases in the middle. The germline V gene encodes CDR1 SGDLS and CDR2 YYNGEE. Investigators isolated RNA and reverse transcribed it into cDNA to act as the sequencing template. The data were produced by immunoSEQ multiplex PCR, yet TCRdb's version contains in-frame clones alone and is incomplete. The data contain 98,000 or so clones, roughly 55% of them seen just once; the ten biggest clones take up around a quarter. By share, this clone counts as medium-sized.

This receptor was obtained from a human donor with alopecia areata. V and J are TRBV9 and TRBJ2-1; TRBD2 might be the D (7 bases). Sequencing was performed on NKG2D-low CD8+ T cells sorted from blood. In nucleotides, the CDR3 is TGTGCCAGCAGCGTATCGGGACGGGGGGCGGATGAGCAGTTCTTC. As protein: CASSVSGRGADEQFF.